This entry is about one T cell receptor beta chain. Its antigen is as yet unknown. These data belong to a study of beta chain features in type 1 diabetes. Study summary: Analysis included 100 million to 140 million sorted cells drawn from all samples.

Whole-study findings and limits: Sequencing of cDNA might inflate the share of cells that strongly express TCR.

Deletions cut 2 bases from V and 0 bases from J, with 10 bases between. The CDR3 length is 15 residues. Germline V gives CDR1 MNHNS, CDR2 SASEGT. All of the isolated RNA was reverse transcribed, so expressed TCRB transcripts were sequenced. The average read count of naive, central memory and regulatory T cell samples was approximately 3.5 million. Method: immunoSEQ multiplex PCR; TCRdb's copy keeps in-frame clones and lacks some. The data contain 330,000 or so clones, approximately 14% of them seen just once; the ten biggest clones take up 6.7%. Sorted populations all had greater than 95% purity. Sequenced: central memory CD4+ T cells from blood. The receptor was derived from a man in his thirties or forties in good health. The chain recombines TRBV6-1 with TRBJ1-2, with a possible D match to TRBD1 (6 bases). The CDR3 DNA is TGTGCCAGCAGTGAAATAGCAGGGGCTAACTATGGCTACACCTTC. Amino acid sequence: CASSEIAGANYGYTF.